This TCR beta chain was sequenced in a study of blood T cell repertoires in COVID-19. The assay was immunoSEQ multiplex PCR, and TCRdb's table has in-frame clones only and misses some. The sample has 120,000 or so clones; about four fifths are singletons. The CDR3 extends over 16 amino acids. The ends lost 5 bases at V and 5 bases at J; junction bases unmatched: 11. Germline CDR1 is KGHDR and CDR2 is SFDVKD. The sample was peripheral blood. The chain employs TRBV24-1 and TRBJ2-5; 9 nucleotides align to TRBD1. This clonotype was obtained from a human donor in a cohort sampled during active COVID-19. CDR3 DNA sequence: TGTGCCACCAGTGCCCTTCCGGGACAGGGAGGCGAGACCCAGTACTTC. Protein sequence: CATSALPGQGGETQYF.